These 10 T cell receptor beta chains share one sample of origin, sequenced in a study of T cells in Graves' hyperthyroidism and ophthalmopathy. TCR beta CDR3 regions were amplified from RNA. The TCR CDR3 first-round RT-PCR relied on the HTBI primer set. TCRdb ran MiXCR on the multiplex PCR reads and lists one entry per CDR3 protein. This table holds 750,000 to 950,000 distinct CDR3 sequences, 35% to 45% found once. The sequenced sample was blood. The receptors originated from a man aged 18 to 30 with Graves' hyperthyroidism.

This clonotype was recorded at least ten times. The chain combines TRBV2 with TRBJ1-1; D possibly corresponds to TRBD1 (5 bases). Germline CDR1 SNHLY, CDR2 FYNNEI. The V end was cut by 10 bases, the J end by 1 base, with 10 bases between. CDR3 size: 12 residues. CDR3 sequence (DNA): TGTGCCACCCCTGGGGGGAACACTGAAGCTTTCTTT. Protein: CATPGGNTEAFF.

This chain links TRBV2 with TRBJ2-5; 9 bases are a match to TRBD1. V was clipped by 5 bases and J by 4 bases; unmatched bases: 8. Germline assignment: CDR1 SNHLY and CDR2 FYNNEI. This CDR3 comprises 15 residues. The CDR3 nucleotides are TGTGCCAGCAGTTTATACAGGGGGCAGAGAGAGACCCAGTACTTC. Its translation: CASSLYRGQRETQYF.

Worth noting for this clonotype: A much larger clonotype is one base distant, so this may be a read error. The rearrangement links TRBV7-3 to TRBJ1-4; D gene ambiguous. Deletions cut 4 bases from V and 3 bases from J, with 9 bases between. CDR1 and CDR2 (germline): SGHTA, FQGTGA. CDR3 size: 14 residues. The CDR3 loop reads CASSSPGANEKLFF. CDR3 in DNA: TGTGCCAGCAGCTCCCCGGGAGCTAATGAAAAACTGTTTTTT.

This clonotype was recorded many times. The chain carries TRBV7-2 and TRBJ1-5; the match to TRBD1 covers 7 bases. The CDR3 has 15 amino acids. Germline V gene sequence: CDR1 SGHTA, CDR2 FQGNSA. V gave up 6 bases and J gave up 6 bases; unmatched junction bases: 11. The CDR3 here is CASSRDSGTAQPQHF. The CDR3 DNA sequence: TGTGCCAGCAGTCGGGACAGCGGTACCGCTCAGCCCCAGCATTTT.

This clonotype was seen a handful of times. This rearrangement joins TRBV7-9 to TRBJ2-7; D is undetermined. The CDR3 sequence is 16 residues long. Trimming took 0 bases from V and 2 from J, leaving 14 bases between them. Germline CDR1 reads SEHNR; CDR2 reads FQNEAQ (reference sequence). CDR3 protein: CASSLASELPPYEQYF. CDR3 bases: TGTGCCAGCAGCTTAGCATCTGAGTTGCCCCCCTACGAGCAGTACTTC.

The V call is TRBV13, the J call TRBJ2-7; D may be TRBD2 (5 bases). The CDR3 is 12 residues long. From germline, CDR1 is PRHDT and CDR2 FYEKMQ (reference sequence). The V gene lost 5 bases and the J gene lost 7 bases, with 12 bases spanning the gap. The CDR3 sequence is CASSQEGLEQYF. The CDR3 DNA reads TGTGCCAGCAGCCAAGAGGGCCTGGAGCAGTACTTC. Based on the CDR3 plus reference TRBV13 and TRBJ2-7, the full variable domain is AAGVIQSPRHLIKEKRETATLKCYPIPRHDTVYWYQQGPGQDPQFLISFYEKMQSDKGSIPDRFSAQQFSDYHSELNMSSLELGDSALYFCASSQEGLEQYFGPGTRLTVT.

There are many counts of this clonotype. This chain uses TRBV25-1 with TRBJ1-6; D is ambiguous. The CDR3 has 13 residues. The V and J ends lost 8 bases and 9 bases respectively, with 14 bases between them. The germline CDR1 and CDR2 sequences are MGHDK and SYGVNS. The CDR3 DNA is TGTGCCAGCTCCGAGTCCCAGGTTTCACCCCTCCACTTT. It yields the protein CASSESQVSPLHF.

This rearrangement joins TRBV11-2 to TRBJ2-5; possibly TRBD1 or TRBD2 for D (5 bases each). The CDR3 consists of 13 residues. V was pared by 5 bases and J by 4 bases, with 11 bases between. CDR1 is SGHAT and CDR2 is FQNNGV in the germline V gene. CDR3 sequence (DNA): TGTGCCAGCAGCCAGCCGGGGCCAGAGACCCAGTACTTC. This codes for CASSQPGPETQYF. Variable domain in full (rest from reference TRBV11-2 and TRBJ2-5): EAGVAQSPRYKIIEKRQSVAFWCNPISGHATLYWYQQILGQGPKLLIQFQNNGVVDDSQLPKDRFSAERLKGVDSTLKIQPAKLEDSAVYLCASSQPGPETQYFGPGTRLLVL.

This clonotype was seen only a few times. The V call is TRBV5-1, the J call TRBJ2-6, with D maybe TRBD1 (5 bases). V gave up 3 bases and J gave up 0 bases, with 13 bases separating them. The CDR3 sequence is 17 residues long. Germline CDR1 and CDR2: SGHRS and YFSETQ. The DNA for the CDR3 is TGCGCCAGCAGCTGGGGCCGGAGAGGCTCTGGGGCCAACGTCCTGACTTTC. It codes for CASSWGRRGSGANVLTF.

This clonotype was picked up many times. V and J are TRBV2 and TRBJ1-4; D is possibly TRBD1 (6 bases). V shed 6 bases and J shed 0 bases, with 11 bases lying between them. From germline, CDR1 is SNHLY and CDR2 FYNNEI. The CDR3 loop spans 15 amino acids. This chain's CDR3 is CASRRSGATNEKLFF. For the CDR3, the DNA is TGTGCCAGCAGGCGTTCAGGGGCAACTAATGAAAAACTGTTTTTT.